The 4 T cell receptor beta chains in this list originate from one sample, sequenced in a study of cytomegalovirus exposure and HLA in healthy donors. The PCR contained 60 Vbeta and 13 Jbeta primers. Generated by immunoSEQ multiplex PCR, the TCRdb table keeps only in-frame clones and is missing some. The sample shows about 94,000 clones, roughly 80% of them seen only once. What was sequenced was PBMCs. The receptors shown here come from a woman aged 55 to 70 in good health and CMV-seronegative.

Only a few counts were recorded for this clone. The genes are TRBV2 and TRBJ2-7, with D maybe TRBD2 (5 bases). The CDR3 runs to 10 residues. The germline V and J ends were trimmed by 8 bases and 4 bases, with 6 bases remaining between them. Per germline, CDR1 SNHLY and CDR2 FYNNEI. The chain's CDR3 is CASLAYEQYF. CDR3 coding DNA: TGTGCCAGCCTAGCTTACGAGCAGTACTTC.

The chain recombines TRBV10-2 with TRBJ1-2; 8 bases agree with TRBD1. This CDR3 is built from 13 residues. Germline assignment: CDR1 WSHSY and CDR2 SAAADI. The V and J ends lost 6 bases and 8 bases, in that order; junction bases with no gene match: 8. In DNA, the CDR3 is TGCGCCAGCAGCCAGGGACAGGTCTTAGGCTACACCTTC. Residues: CASSQGQVLGYTF.

The chain recombines TRBV5-1 with TRBJ2-2; TRBD2 aligns across 10 bases. CDR1 and CDR2 from the germline V gene are SGHRS and YFSETQ. V lost 3 bases, J lost 6 bases, and 8 bases stayed unmatched. The CDR3 extends over 16 amino acids. CDR3 nucleotides: TGCGCCAGCAGCTGGGCCGGGACTAGCGATGCCGGGGAGCTGTTTTTT. It codes for CASSWAGTSDAGELFF.

J is TRBJ1-2 and V is TRBV10-2; a weak D match, TRBD1 (6 bases). Germline loops: CDR1 WSHSY, CDR2 SAAADI. CDR3 length: 12 residues. Deletions cut 2 bases from V and 8 bases from J, with 9 bases between. CDR3 nucleotides: TGCGCCAGCAGTGAGCGAGACAGGGGCTACACCTTC. It specifies CASSERDRGYTF.